The 12 T cell receptor beta chains reported below all come from one sample, sequenced in a study of follicular helper T cells after annual influenza vaccination (dated by TCRdb to about 2017). Receptor amplification or capture employed the immunoSEQ multiplex PCR assay. TCRdb stores this immuneACCESS table with in-frame sequences only. Part of the clones is absent; in the studies checked, under half of the shortfall reflects unresolved V genes, and no reason is known for the rest. Present in this sample are 13,000 or so clones, roughly three quarters of which were seen just once. The ten biggest clones cover roughly 3.6% of the sample. This specimen's time point label, per the study, means: 2015-2016 season, pre-vaccination. The sample consisted of CXCR5+ CD38- circulating T follicular helper cells from blood, taken on the day of influenza vaccination. What the cell subset or site label conveys for this sample: circulating Tfh, non-naive CD4+CXCR5+PD-1+ (ICOS+CD38+ or ICOS-CD38-). The source of these receptors is an adult who received the influenza vaccine.

The gene calls are TRBV7-8 and TRBJ1-3; D unresolved. This CDR3 has 12 amino acids. Trimming pared 1 base from V and 11 bases from J, leaving 9 bases between. From germline, CDR1 is SGHVS and CDR2 FQNEAQ. This CDR3 reads CASSLVERAIYF. CDR3 nucleotides: TGTGCCAGCAGCTTAGTCGAGCGGGCCATATATTTT.

The chain employs TRBV5-1 and TRBJ2-3; TRBD2 matches 10 bases. This CDR3 comprises 19 residues. From germline, CDR1 is SGHRS and CDR2 YFSETQ. With V trimmed by 0 bases and J by 4 bases, 14 bases remained unmatched. CDR3: CASSLVGLAGAGVADTQYF. DNA for the CDR3: TGCGCCAGCAGCTTGGTGGGGCTAGCGGGGGCGGGAGTTGCAGATACGCAGTATTTT.

The CDR3 coding sequence is TGTGCCACCAGCGAGGGACATTTCGAGGCGTACGAGCAGTACTTC. Residues: CATSEGHFEAYEQYF. V gene TRBV15 combines with J gene TRBJ2-7; possibly TRBD1 for D (6 bases). The CDR3 extends over 15 amino acids. V gave up 5 bases and J gave up 4 bases, with 18 bases separating them. From germline, CDR1 is LNHNV and CDR2 YYDKDF (reference sequence).

This chain connects TRBV6-6 to TRBJ1-6; TRBD1 matches 7 bases. From germline, CDR1 is MNHNY and CDR2 SVGAGI (reference sequence). The CDR3 has 12 amino acids. Trimming at V came to 5 bases and at J to 9 bases, leaving 1 base not matched to a gene. The CDR3 DNA reads TGTGCCAGCAGTAGACAGGGTTCACCCCTCCACTTT. Its protein product is CASSRQGSPLHF.

The chain combines TRBV27 with TRBJ2-7; 9 bases line up with TRBD1. Looked up from germline, CDR1 is MNHEY and CDR2 is SMNVEV (reference sequence). The J segment lost 2 bases and the V segment lost 5 bases, leaving 7 bases of the junction unmatched. The length of the CDR3 is 15 residues. CDR3 sequence reads: CASSAAGTGPYEQYF. The CDR3 region has the DNA TGTGCCAGCAGTGCCGCCGGGACAGGGCCCTACGAGCAGTACTTC.

This clone was found a few times. This rearrangement joins TRBV9 to TRBJ2-2; TRBD2 aligns across 7 bases. V dropped 4 bases and J dropped 0; count of bases not matched to a gene: 6. This CDR3 contains 16 residues. Germline V gene data show CDR1 as SGDLS and CDR2 as YYNGEE. CDR3 DNA: TGTGCCAGCAGCCCAAGACTAGCTACGAACACCGGGGAGCTGTTTTTT. Translating it yields CASSPRLATNTGELFF.

The V gene is TRBV28, the J gene TRBJ2-7, with D uncertain. Germline V gives CDR1 MDHEN, CDR2 SYDVKM. The V gene lost 4 bases and the J gene lost 4 bases, with 20 bases spanning the gap. This CDR3 comprises 16 residues. CDR3 DNA: TGTGCCAGCAGTTCTATTAACAAGGAGTCCTCGTACGAGCAGTACTTC. Amino acid sequence: CASSSINKESSYEQYF.

This chain joins TRBV6-5 and TRBJ1-1; possibly TRBD1 for D (6 bases). Per germline, CDR1 MNHEY and CDR2 SVGAGI. CDR3 length: 13 residues. V was cut by 6 bases and J by 3 bases, with 11 bases left in between. CDR3: CASSQGTHTEAFF. CDR3 sequence (DNA): TGTGCCAGCAGCCAGGGGACCCACACTGAAGCTTTCTTT.

The chain joins TRBV18 to TRBJ1-1; a possible D gene is TRBD1 (5 bases). Germline-derived CDR1 and CDR2 are KGHSH and LQKENI. Trimming stripped 6 bases from V and 0 bases from J, with 11 bases between. The CDR3 covers 14 residues. The CDR3 sequence: CASSRQSLNTEAFF. DNA of the CDR3: TGTGCCAGCTCCCGACAGAGTTTGAACACTGAAGCTTTCTTT.

The chain uses TRBV4-3 and TRBJ1-2; TRBD1 might be the D (6 bases). This CDR3 spans 18 amino acids. Germline assignment: CDR1 LGHNA and CDR2 YSLEER. The V end lost 2 bases, the J end lost 4 bases, and 23 bases lay between the germline ends. CDR3 in amino acids: CASSQQKTTGPTRYGYTF. The CDR3 DNA sequence: TGCGCCAGCAGCCAACAAAAGACGACAGGACCCACGCGCTATGGCTACACCTTC.

V is TRBV28 and J is TRBJ1-1; D unclear. The CDR3 is 14 residues long. Germline CDR1 is MDHEN and CDR2 is SYDVKM. The V and J ends lost 5 bases and 4 bases respectively, with 14 bases between them. The CDR3 DNA is TGTGCCAGCAGTATCTGGCAGGCGAGCACTGAAGCTTTCTTT. This sequence encodes CASSIWQASTEAFF.

The V and J genes are TRBV6-1 and TRBJ1-2; weak D call: TRBD1 (6 bases). This CDR3 is 12 amino acids long. Trimming took off 6 bases at V and 7 bases at J, with 12 bases between the two ends. From germline, CDR1 is MNHNS and CDR2 SASEGT. The CDR3 DNA is TGTGCCAGCAGAACAGGGACTGGTGGCTACACCTTC. Protein sequence: CASRTGTGGYTF.